Sequencing of this TCR beta chain was carried out in a study of T cells and Merkel cell carcinoma outcomes. General observations from the study: Repertoire plus T-cell density reportedly predicted Merkel cell carcinoma outcomes.

Here immunoSEQ multiplex PCR was the method, and the copy in TCRdb shows in-frame clones only, minus some. This repertoire shows 15,000 to 17,000 clones, about four fifths found once; its top ten account for 9%. This clone occurred once. What it binds is not known. The V gene's germline CDR1 is MNHEY and CDR2 SMNVEV (reference sequence). This CDR3 is 11 amino acids long. Trimming removed 10 bases at V and 5 bases at J, with 11 bases between. Sequenced: tumor tissue from Merkel cell carcinoma. The sequence was obtained from a human donor with Merkel cell carcinoma. V and J are TRBV27 and TRBJ1-2; D is possibly TRBD1 (5 bases). The CDR3 nucleotides are TGTGCCACCAGACAGTTTTATGGCTACACCTTC. This encodes CATRQFYGYTF.